The sequence of this T cell receptor (beta chain) was determined in a study of T cells in Graves' hyperthyroidism and ophthalmopathy (dated by TCRdb to the late 2010s). With respect to the entire study: TCR V-J signatures able to tell the groups apart were searched for in a discovery cohort of some 97 patients, of whom 40 to 45 had Graves' ophthalmopathy and roughly 59 had stable Graves' hyperthyroidism. Prospective prediction of ophthalmopathy was tested in an independent validation cohort of fewer than 20 hyperthyroidism patients and approximately 17 patients who later progressed to ophthalmopathy. The roughly 91 discovery patients were randomly split 7:3 into training and test sets. In addition, the study compared T-cell repertoires in thyroid tissue and in blood from six Graves' hyperthyroidism patients. After blood sampling, hyperthyroidism patients were treated with methimazole at a starting dose of 30 mg daily, and ophthalmopathy patients were treated with high-dose intravenous methylprednisolone. TCR Vbeta CDR3 sequencing of roughly 140 peripheral blood samples (more than 40 ophthalmopathy, about 74 hyperthyroidism and roughly 17 progressor patients) is reported in the paper. What the authors observed across the whole study: Sample size was not statistically predetermined, and blinding of investigators to group allocation was not performed. In cross-validation, a model built on a 13 V-J signature told ophthalmopathy apart from stable hyperthyroidism with under 90% sensitivity and around 84% specificity, and in testing the same model reached 80%/75%. Blood samples also contained most of the expanded thyroid clonotypes (frequency above 0.001), which suggests that blood repertoires may reflect thyroid immune responses. In validation, the model predicted progression to ophthalmopathy a median of approximately 6.6 months before onset, with about 67% sensitivity and 72.22% specificity.

The study excluded patients with uncontrolled infections, other autoimmune diseases, pregnancy or lactation. Diagnoses relied on clinical symptoms, serum thyroxine and TRAb, thyroid ultrasound and orbital computed tomography. Total RNA was extracted with Trizol reagent, and quality was checked on an Agilent 2100 Bioanalyzer. In the germline V gene, CDR1 corresponds to SNHLY and CDR2 to FYNNEI. The V and J ends are trimmed by 8 bases and 7 bases, leaving 20 bases between them. Inclusive of the bounding cysteine and phenylalanine, the CDR3 is 14 residues long. Only CDR3 DNA is held: 42 bases, read in frame from base 1. The TCR beta CDR3 regions were amplified from the RNA transcripts. The first round of RT-PCR for the TCR CDR3 was performed with the HTBI primer set and the Qiagen OneStep RT-PCR kit. The libraries were constructed in a second round of multiplex PCR and then size-selected and purified. Libraries were sequenced paired-end with 100 bp reads on an Illumina HiSeq2000. As for the authors' bioinformatics: SOAPnuke was used to process the raw data, with reads discarded if the reads contained adapters or uncalled bases, had a mean Phred below 15, or lacked an exact constant-primer or identifier match. COPE v1.2.5 was used to merge high-quality paired reads, and clonotypes were defined as unique nucleotide sequences. MiTCR v1.1 was used to align the clonotypes against IMGT TRBV, TRBD and TRBJ reference segments. Only V-J combinations with frequency above 0.0001, covering approximately 99% of repertoires, were analysed. The TCS score was defined as the ratio of F50 (clonal expansion) to E x V (chaos), calculated using BLOSUM62-based TCRdist between CDR3 peptides within each V-J. Welch's t-statistics and random forest reduced around 550 V-J features to under 15, which were used in a naive Bayes classifier (R e1071). The similarity between thyroid and blood repertoires was quantified using the Morisita-Horn index. TCRdb handled the public reads itself, with Q25 trimming in fastp and clone calling in MiXCR, and kept productive beta chains. Records with the same CDR3 protein are collapsed into one entry carrying the most frequent genes and DNA. What appears here as the V and J calls and clone size reflects TCRdb's work, not the paper's. For this sample there are 650,000 to 800,000 distinct CDR3 sequences; approximately 42% appear just once. The biggest ten clones account for 6.5% to 9% of the sample.

This clonotype has only a few counts. The target of this receptor is not known. Nothing much larger sits one base from this clone, and base qualities are not available. Recombination joined TRBV2 with TRBJ1-2, and perhaps TRBD1 as D gene, on 5 matching bases. The clonotype originates from an adult man with Graves' disease, either hyperthyroidism or ophthalmopathy (not recorded which). The sequenced sample was peripheral blood or thyroid tissue (not recorded which). The CDR3 loop reads CASSPEGVVSGYTF. The sequenced DNA: TGTGCCAGCTCACCGGAAGGGGTGGTCTCTGGCTACACCTTC.